This TCR beta chain was recovered during a study of regulatory T cells in long-lasting Graves disease. General study points: Researchers examined only peripheral blood and not thyroid tissue.

Turning to this clonotype: As yet, its antigen is unknown.

Construction of TCR beta libraries relied on iRepertoire HTBI primers and on Arm-PCR targeting CDR3 regions. TCRdb re-derived calls from the multiplex PCR reads in MiXCR, one entry per CDR3 protein. This table holds 600,000 to 800,000 distinct CDR3 sequences, 30% found once. The time point: persistent/refractory GD, antithyroid drugs over 5 years with positive TRAb. From RNA extracted from PBMCs, the TCR library was made. An endocrinology unit in Xi'an, China, supplied the patients. V gave up 1 base and J gave up 3 bases, with 10 bases separating them. CDR3 length equals 15 residues. CDR1 and CDR2 from the germline V gene are KGHSH and LQKENI.

This TCR was sampled from a female donor with Graves disease. The source was peripheral blood mononuclear cells (PBMCs), collected when the disease was refractory, from a patient treated with antithyroid drugs. The chain carries TRBV18 and TRBJ1-5, with no clear D. CDR3 bases: TGTGCCAGCTCACCACGGCCCGACATCAATCAGCCCCAGCATTTT. Translated, it gives CASSPRPDINQPQHF.